The rows below give T cell receptor beta chains drawn from one sample of a study of blood T cell repertoires in COVID-19. Repertoires were generated with immunoSEQ multiplex PCR, while TCRdb's copy carries only in-frame clones and drops some. Found here are some 190,000 clones, 80% to 90% of them singletons; the top ten hold approximately 5%. The sample was peripheral blood. The receptors derive from a woman between 65 and 79 years old with active or convalescent COVID-19. CDR3s include the opening cysteine and the closing phenylalanine or tryptophan. The order of the fields is D gene, V gene, clone size, J gene, CDR3 DNA, CDR3 protein. D genes are given only for firm matches. Clone size is not always given. Where it is, it says once, few, many or a class for expanded clones.

D gene: TRBD1; V gene: TRBV6-1; clone size: NA; J gene: TRBJ2-5; CDR3 DNA: TGTGCCAGCAGTGAAGACAGGGGGCGAGGGACCCAGTACTTC; CDR3 protein: CASSEDRGRGTQYF
D gene: NA; V gene: TRBV2; clone size: NA; J gene: TRBJ2-7; CDR3 DNA: TGTGCCAGCATAGGGGATCCGGGCTCCTACGAGCAGTACTTC; CDR3 protein: CASIGDPGSYEQYF
D gene: TRBD2; V gene: TRBV25-1; clone size: NA; J gene: TRBJ2-2; CDR3 DNA: TGTGCCAGCAGTGAAGGGGGGACTAGCGGGAATATTGGGGAGCTGTTTTTT; CDR3 protein: CASSEGGTSGNIGELFF
D gene: NA; V gene: TRBV5-5; clone size: NA; J gene: TRBJ2-1; CDR3 DNA: TGTGCCAGCAGCCTCGGGATCTACAATGAGCAGTTCTTC; CDR3 protein: CASSLGIYNEQFF
D gene: NA; V gene: TRBV19; clone size: NA; J gene: TRBJ2-1; CDR3 DNA: TGTGCCAGTAGTCCCCTCAAGGGGGATGGGCAGTTCTTC; CDR3 protein: CASSPLKGDGQFF
D gene: TRBD2; V gene: TRBV7-3; clone size: NA; J gene: TRBJ2-1; CDR3 DNA: TGTGCCAGCAGCTCCTTAGGACTAGGGGCAAATGAGCAGTTCTTC; CDR3 protein: CASSSLGLGANEQFF
D gene: NA; V gene: TRBV27; clone size: few; J gene: TRBJ1-2; CDR3 DNA: TGTGCCAGCAGTCCGCAGGGAAGACCTCGGCCCTACTATGGCTACACCTTC; CDR3 protein: CASSPQGRPRPYYGYTF
D gene: TRBD1; V gene: TRBV9; clone size: NA; J gene: TRBJ1-2; CDR3 DNA: TGTGCCAGCAGCTCCCAGACAGGGGTATATGGCTACACCTTC; CDR3 protein: CASSSQTGVYGYTF
D gene: NA; V gene: TRBV6-2/TRBV6-3; clone size: NA; J gene: TRBJ2-7; CDR3 DNA: TGTGCCAGCAGCCTAGGCAGGGTCGAGCAGTACTTC; CDR3 protein: CASSLGRVEQYF
D gene: NA; V gene: TRBV5-6; clone size: NA; J gene: TRBJ2-5; CDR3 DNA: TGTGCCAGCGGGCGACAAGAGACCCAGTACTTC; CDR3 protein: CASGRQETQYF
D gene: TRBD2; V gene: TRBV2; clone size: NA; J gene: TRBJ2-3; CDR3 DNA: TGTGCCAGCAGGAACAGGCTACTAGCGGGAGGAACAGATACGCAGTATTTT; CDR3 protein: CASRNRLLAGGTDTQYF
D gene: NA; V gene: TRBV5-6; clone size: NA; J gene: TRBJ1-2; CDR3 DNA: TGTGCCAGCAGCTCGACCACAGGGTATCATGGCTACACCTTC; CDR3 protein: CASSSTTGYHGYTF
D gene: NA; V gene: TRBV5-1; clone size: NA; J gene: TRBJ2-5; CDR3 DNA: TGCGCCAGCAGCCTGGATTCCCCCAGGGTTCAGACCCAGTACTTC; CDR3 protein: CASSLDSPRVQTQYF
D gene: TRBD1; V gene: TRBV18; clone size: NA; J gene: TRBJ1-1; CDR3 DNA: TGTGCCAGCTCCCTAACAGGGGACACTGAAGCTTTCTTT; CDR3 protein: CASSLTGDTEAFF
D gene: TRBD2; V gene: TRBV10-2; clone size: NA; J gene: TRBJ2-1; CDR3 DNA: TGCGCCAGCAGACACCGAGCGGGGCGCTCCTACAATGAGCAGTTCTTC; CDR3 protein: CASRHRAGRSYNEQFF
D gene: NA; V gene: TRBV6-5; clone size: NA; J gene: TRBJ2-3; CDR3 DNA: TGTGCCAGCACGGACAGACAATTAAGCACAGATACGCAGTATTTT; CDR3 protein: CASTDRQLSTDTQYF
D gene: NA; V gene: TRBV6-5; clone size: NA; J gene: TRBJ1-4; CDR3 DNA: TGTGCCGGTGGGGGGACGGGGTATGAAAAACTGTTTTTT; CDR3 protein: CAGGGTGYEKLFF
D gene: TRBD1; V gene: TRBV29-1; clone size: NA; J gene: TRBJ2-7; CDR3 DNA: TGCAGCGTTGATACCGGGACAGGGGGCTTATACGAGCAGTACTTC; CDR3 protein: CSVDTGTGGLYEQYF
D gene: NA; V gene: TRBV14; clone size: NA; J gene: TRBJ1-1; CDR3 DNA: TGTGCCAGCAGCCGCCGCGGGGGGGGGAGTGGCACTGAAGCTTTCTTT; CDR3 protein: CASSRRGGGSGTEAFF
D gene: TRBD1; V gene: TRBV5-1; clone size: NA; J gene: TRBJ2-3; CDR3 DNA: TGCGCCAGCAGTTTAGGACAGGATCCAGATACGCAGTATTTT; CDR3 protein: CASSLGQDPDTQYF
D gene: TRBD1; V gene: TRBV4-2; clone size: NA; J gene: TRBJ2-7; CDR3 DNA: TGTGCCAGCAGCCCGGCGGGACAGGGGGTCCACGAGCAGTACTTC; CDR3 protein: CASSPAGQGVHEQYF
D gene: NA; V gene: TRBV28; clone size: NA; J gene: TRBJ1-1; CDR3 DNA: TGTGCCGGTAAGGAAACACGGGATTCTGAAGCTTTCTTT; CDR3 protein: CAGKETRDSEAFF
D gene: TRBD1; V gene: TRBV7-9; clone size: NA; J gene: TRBJ2-7; CDR3 DNA: TGTGCCAGCAGCTATCGGGACAGGGGGCAACACGAGCAGTACTTC; CDR3 protein: CASSYRDRGQHEQYF
D gene: TRBD1; V gene: TRBV28; clone size: NA; J gene: TRBJ1-2; CDR3 DNA: TGTGCCAGCAGTTACGCCGGGACAGGTACCTATGGCTACACCTTC; CDR3 protein: CASSYAGTGTYGYTF
D gene: TRBD2; V gene: TRBV7-9; clone size: NA; J gene: TRBJ2-2; CDR3 DNA: TGTGCCAGCAGCTTCGCCCCGGGACTAGCGAACGGGGAGCTGTTTTTT; CDR3 protein: CASSFAPGLANGELFF
D gene: TRBD2; V gene: TRBV7-3; clone size: few; J gene: TRBJ2-7; CDR3 DNA: TGTGCCAGCAGTCGGGTGGAGCGGGAGCGCTCCTACGAGCAGTACTTC; CDR3 protein: CASSRVERERSYEQYF
D gene: NA; V gene: TRBV27; clone size: NA; J gene: TRBJ2-1; CDR3 DNA: TGTGCCAGCAGTTTATGGACAGGGAGGGGTGAGCAGTTCTTC; CDR3 protein: CASSLWTGRGEQFF
D gene: TRBD1; V gene: TRBV6-5; clone size: NA; J gene: TRBJ2-7; CDR3 DNA: TGTGCCAGCACGGGACAGGTATACGAGCAGTACTTC; CDR3 protein: CASTGQVYEQYF
D gene: NA; V gene: TRBV28; clone size: few; J gene: TRBJ1-2; CDR3 DNA: TGTGCCAGCAGTACAGGGAGAGGCTACACCTTC; CDR3 protein: CASSTGRGYTF
D gene: TRBD1; V gene: TRBV28; clone size: NA; J gene: TRBJ1-1; CDR3 DNA: TGTGCCAGCAGGACAGGGGGGGGCACTGAAGCTTTCTTT; CDR3 protein: CASRTGGGTEAFF
D gene: TRBD1; V gene: TRBV7-9; clone size: NA; J gene: TRBJ2-1; CDR3 DNA: TGTGCCAGCAGCTTAGCGCGAACAGGGGTCAGTGAGCAGTTCTTC; CDR3 protein: CASSLARTGVSEQFF
D gene: NA; V gene: TRBV6-1; clone size: NA; J gene: TRBJ2-1; CDR3 DNA: TGTGCCAGCAGTGAATGGGGACACGATGCTCGGAATGAGCAGTTCTTC; CDR3 protein: CASSEWGHDARNEQFF
D gene: TRBD2; V gene: TRBV6-1; clone size: NA; J gene: TRBJ2-7; CDR3 DNA: TGTGCCAGCAGTGATCGCCCGGGGGGATCCTACGAGCAGTACTTC; CDR3 protein: CASSDRPGGSYEQYF
D gene: NA; V gene: TRBV7-9; clone size: NA; J gene: TRBJ2-7; CDR3 DNA: TGTGCCAGCAGCTTAGCGGGCAGCTCCTACGAGCAGTACTTC; CDR3 protein: CASSLAGSSYEQYF
D gene: TRBD2; V gene: TRBV2; clone size: NA; J gene: TRBJ2-1; CDR3 DNA: TGTGCCAGCAGTGACGGTAGCGGGGCCTACAATGAGCAGTTCTTC; CDR3 protein: CASSDGSGAYNEQFF
D gene: NA; V gene: TRBV6-5; clone size: NA; J gene: TRBJ1-5; CDR3 DNA: TGTGCCAGCAGTTACGAGTCTTGGAGCAATCAGCCCCAGCATTTT; CDR3 protein: CASSYESWSNQPQHF
D gene: TRBD2; V gene: TRBV6-1; clone size: NA; J gene: TRBJ2-4; CDR3 DNA: TGTGCCAGCAGTGAGGGACTAGCGGGAGCCAAAAACATTCAGTACTTC; CDR3 protein: CASSEGLAGAKNIQYF
D gene: TRBD2; V gene: TRBV3-1/TRBV3-2; clone size: NA; J gene: TRBJ2-7; CDR3 DNA: TGTGCCAGCAGTCGGACTAGCGGATTCTACGAGCAGTACTTC; CDR3 protein: CASSRTSGFYEQYF
D gene: TRBD1; V gene: TRBV5-1; clone size: NA; J gene: TRBJ2-1; CDR3 DNA: TGCGCCAGCAGCTCGAGACCGGGACAGGCATACAATGAGCAGTTCTTC; CDR3 protein: CASSSRPGQAYNEQFF
D gene: TRBD1; V gene: TRBV5-6; clone size: NA; J gene: TRBJ1-1; CDR3 DNA: TGTGCCAGCAGCTTCAGGGGGCCGGTGGACACTGAAGCTTTCTTT; CDR3 protein: CASSFRGPVDTEAFF
D gene: NA; V gene: TRBV7-9; clone size: once; J gene: TRBJ2-1; CDR3 DNA: TGTGCCAGCAGCTTAGTGGGCAGCTCCTACAATGAGCAGTTCTTC; CDR3 protein: CASSLVGSSYNEQFF
D gene: TRBD1; V gene: TRBV11-2; clone size: many; J gene: TRBJ2-2; CDR3 DNA: TGTGCCAGCAGGCTGACAGGGTCGGAGGCCGGGGAGCTGTTTTTT; CDR3 protein: CASRLTGSEAGELFF
D gene: TRBD1; V gene: TRBV7-3; clone size: NA; J gene: TRBJ2-2; CDR3 DNA: TGTGCCAGCAGTTCTGCCTCCGGGACAGGGGTGACCGGGGAGCTGTTTTTT; CDR3 protein: CASSSASGTGVTGELFF
D gene: NA; V gene: TRBV19; clone size: NA; J gene: TRBJ1-1; CDR3 DNA: TGTGCCAGTAGTATTTCCGGGTTCGGACACGAGAACACTGAAGCTTTCTTT; CDR3 protein: CASSISGFGHENTEAFF
D gene: NA; V gene: TRBV7-2; clone size: NA; J gene: TRBJ1-2; CDR3 DNA: TGTGCCAGCAGCTTAGAACAGGGCCAGGGCTATGGCTACACCTTC; CDR3 protein: CASSLEQGQGYGYTF
D gene: NA; V gene: TRBV6-5; clone size: few; J gene: TRBJ1-1; CDR3 DNA: TGTGCCAGCAGTTACTCGGCAGGCCCTGCGCGAGCTTTCTTT; CDR3 protein: CASSYSAGPARAFF
D gene: NA; V gene: TRBV12-3/TRBV12-4; clone size: NA; J gene: TRBJ2-3; CDR3 DNA: TGTGCCCCGCGGGTTTTCTCCAGAGATACGCAGTATTTT; CDR3 protein: CAPRVFSRDTQYF
D gene: NA; V gene: TRBV5-1; clone size: NA; J gene: TRBJ2-1; CDR3 DNA: TGCGCCAGCAGCTCCAGAGGGTCTAATGAGCAGTTCTTC; CDR3 protein: CASSSRGSNEQFF